These T cell receptor beta chains were read from a single sample in a study of sequential checkpoint blockade in melanoma. Libraries were prepared by immunoSEQ multiplex PCR; TCRdb keeps only in-frame clonotypes and omits some of them. This table holds about 6,700 clones, roughly a quarter found once. Material: tumor tissue (inferred from file names), obtained from a patient given nivolumab and ipilimumab in sequence. The receptors originated from a human donor with melanoma. The CDR3 runs from the conserved cysteine through the conserved F or W. The order of the fields is D gene, J gene, clone size, V gene, CDR3 protein, CDR3 DNA. A D gene is named only where the DNA matches it firmly. A clone size is listed for some rows: how often the clone was seen (once, few, many), or a class if it is expanded.

D gene: -; J gene: TRBJ1-5; clone size: -; V gene: TRBV28; CDR3 protein: CASSLDQGLNQPQHF; CDR3 DNA: TGTGCCAGCAGTTTAGATCAGGGGCTCAATCAGCCCCAGCATTTT
D gene: -; J gene: TRBJ2-1; clone size: -; V gene: TRBV19; CDR3 protein: CASSIIDRLNEQFF; CDR3 DNA: TGTGCCAGTAGTATAATCGACCGCCTTAATGAGCAGTTCTTC
D gene: TRBD1; J gene: TRBJ2-7; clone size: -; V gene: TRBV7-7; CDR3 protein: CASSSPPGQGGSYEQYF; CDR3 DNA: TGTGCCAGCAGCTCTCCCCCGGGACAGGGAGGGTCCTACGAGCAGTACTTC
D gene: -; J gene: TRBJ1-2; clone size: -; V gene: TRBV6-8; CDR3 protein: CASSYFGPGGYTF; CDR3 DNA: TGTGCCAGCAGTTATTTCGGGCCTGGGGGCTACACCTTC
D gene: TRBD1; J gene: TRBJ1-3; clone size: few; V gene: TRBV6-8; CDR3 protein: CASSYSYAFGSGTGSGNTIYF; CDR3 DNA: TGTGCCAGCAGTTACTCATATGCTTTTGGGTCGGGGACAGGCTCTGGAAACACCATATATTTT
D gene: -; J gene: TRBJ2-3; clone size: few; V gene: TRBV6-8; CDR3 protein: CASSNNRASTDTQYF; CDR3 DNA: TGTGCCAGCAGTAACAACAGGGCTAGCACAGATACGCAGTATTTT
D gene: -; J gene: TRBJ1-1; clone size: -; V gene: TRBV7-2; CDR3 protein: CASNSGVPTEAFF; CDR3 DNA: TGTGCCAGCAACTCGGGGGTTCCCACTGAAGCTTTCTTT
D gene: -; J gene: TRBJ1-2; clone size: -; V gene: TRBV11-3; CDR3 protein: CASSLRGGYYGYTF; CDR3 DNA: TGTGCCAGCAGCTTACGCGGGGGGTACTATGGCTACACCTTC
D gene: -; J gene: TRBJ2-5; clone size: -; V gene: TRBV29-1; CDR3 protein: CSVVGSPVETQYF; CDR3 DNA: TGCAGCGTTGTGGGCTCCCCTGTGGAGACCCAGTACTTC
D gene: -; J gene: TRBJ2-7; clone size: medium-sized; V gene: TRBV6-8; CDR3 protein: CASSLGGSYEQYF; CDR3 DNA: TGTGCCAGCAGTCTAGGGGGCTCCTACGAGCAGTACTTC
D gene: -; J gene: TRBJ2-5; clone size: few; V gene: TRBV6-1; CDR3 protein: CASSEEPVSETQYF; CDR3 DNA: TGTGCCAGCAGTGAAGAACCGGTTTCGGAGACCCAGTACTTC
D gene: TRBD1; J gene: TRBJ1-1; clone size: -; V gene: TRBV5-1; CDR3 protein: CASSGGTGNTMNTEAFF; CDR3 DNA: TGCGCCAGCAGCGGAGGGACAGGGAATACAATGAACACTGAAGCTTTCTTT
D gene: -; J gene: TRBJ1-2; clone size: many; V gene: TRBV1; CDR3 protein: CASSQDRNNRGGLGGYTF; CDR3 DNA: TGCGCCAGCAGCCAAGATCGTAATAACAGGGGAGGGCTTGGGGGCTACACCTTC
D gene: TRBD2; J gene: TRBJ2-2; clone size: medium-sized; V gene: TRBV11-3; CDR3 protein: CASSFSGGAGELFF; CDR3 DNA: TGTGCCAGCAGCTTCAGCGGGGGAGCGGGGGAGCTGTTTTTT
D gene: -; J gene: TRBJ1-1; clone size: -; V gene: TRBV7-2; CDR3 protein: CASSQDRNTEAFF; CDR3 DNA: TGTGCCAGCAGCCAAGACAGGAACACTGAAGCTTTCTTT
D gene: -; J gene: TRBJ1-2; clone size: few; V gene: TRBV6-8; CDR3 protein: CASKLQTGGNYGYTF; CDR3 DNA: TGTGCCAGCAAGTTACAAACCGGCGGGAACTATGGCTACACCTTC
D gene: -; J gene: TRBJ1-5; clone size: -; V gene: TRBV6-8; CDR3 protein: CASSQPFTGRVSNQPQHF; CDR3 DNA: TGTGCCAGCAGTCAGCCGTTTACGGGGCGGGTTAGCAATCAGCCCCAGCATTTT
D gene: -; J gene: TRBJ1-2; clone size: few; V gene: TRBV28; CDR3 protein: CASRLQIGGAYGYTF; CDR3 DNA: TGTGCCAGCAGGCTCCAGATTGGGGGCGCTTATGGCTACACCTTC